The 27 T cell receptor beta chains listed next were all sequenced from one sample in a study of shared clonotypes between healthy human individuals. TCRdb's table, derived via immunoSEQ multiplex PCR, lists solely in-frame clones and lacks some. The profile covers about a million clones, with under 80% appearing a single time and about 1.5% taken by the ten largest. The specimen sequenced was memory CD4+ T cells sorted from blood. Subset meaning: CD45RA-negative fraction. The receptors stem from a man younger than 30 in good health.

This chain connects TRBV6-1 to TRBJ2-1, with 14 bases matching TRBD2. CDR3 length equals 15 residues. V lost 6 bases to trimming and J lost 5 bases; unmatched junction nucleotides: 3. CDR1 MNHNS and CDR2 SASEGT come from the germline V gene. CDR3 residues: CASRPGLAGDNEQFF. The DNA for the CDR3 is TGTGCCAGCAGACCGGGACTAGCGGGAGACAATGAGCAGTTCTTC.

This clone was recorded a few times. The chain joins TRBV7-9 to TRBJ2-5, with a possible D match to TRBD1 (6 bases). Germline CDR1 is SEHNR and CDR2 is FQNEAQ (reference sequence). The CDR3 extends over 16 amino acids. The V end was cut by 1 base, the J end by 5 bases, with 17 bases between. The CDR3, as DNA: TGTGCCAGCAGCTTAGGGTCGGAGATCCAGGGGGAGACCCAGTACTTC. It yields the protein CASSLGSEIQGETQYF.

The rearrangement joins TRBV19 to TRBJ1-2; D unresolved. Germline V CDR1 and CDR2: LNHDA, SQIVND (reference sequence). Trimming shortened V by 4 bases and J by 0 bases, and 18 bases separated the two germline ends. The CDR3 covers 17 residues. In nucleotides, the CDR3 is TGTGCCAGTAGTACTCCTCCTAGTTTCTTTTCTAACTATGGCTACACCTTC. It encodes CASSTPPSFFSNYGYTF.

The rearrangement joins TRBV10-3 to TRBJ2-1; 8 nucleotides line up with TRBD2. Germline CDR1 ENHRY, CDR2 SYGVKD. Unmatched junction bases numbered 4, after V lost 7 bases and J lost 5 bases. The CDR3 sequence is 13 residues long. Written as DNA, the CDR3 is TGTGCCATCACGGGGCGGGAGGACAATGAGCAGTTCTTC. The encoded protein is CAITGREDNEQFF.

The chain carries TRBV7-2 and TRBJ1-1; D might be TRBD1 (6 bases). Germline V gives CDR1 SGHTA, CDR2 FQGNSA. With 7 bases removed from V and 3 bases from J, the gap between germline ends came to 15 bases. The CDR3 is 14 residues long. The CDR3 reads CASTMAGAYTEAFF. The CDR3 DNA reads as TGTGCCAGCACCATGGCGGGGGCATACACTGAAGCTTTCTTT.

The chain links TRBV10-3 to TRBJ2-1; D is unclear. CDR3 length: 13 residues. Trimming cost V 6 bases and J 5 bases, with 11 bases left between them. Germline CDR1 is ENHRY and CDR2 is SYGVKD. CDR3 sequence: CAISVTENNEQFF. As DNA, the CDR3 is TGTGCCATCAGCGTAACAGAAAACAATGAGCAGTTCTTC.

This clone has only a few counts. V and J are TRBV30 and TRBJ2-3; D gene uncertain. From germline, CDR1 is GTSNPN and CDR2 SVGIG (reference sequence). The CDR3 length is 14 residues. The V and J ends lost 0 bases and 6 bases respectively, with 13 bases between them. CDR3 nucleotide sequence: TGTGCCTGGAGTGTAAAAAAACGGATGGATACGCAGTATTTT. This sequence encodes CAWSVKKRMDTQYF.

The chain uses TRBV20-1 and TRBJ2-1; no firm D call. Germline V lookup: CDR1 DFQATT, CDR2 SNEGSKA (reference sequence). CDR3 length equals 11 residues. Trimming left V 5 bases short and J 5 bases short, with 7 bases between. The CDR3 sequence: CSAETDNEQFF. The CDR3 coding sequence is TGCAGTGCTGAGACGGACAATGAGCAGTTCTTC.

The V and J genes are TRBV5-1 and TRBJ2-7, with a possible D match to TRBD2 (5 bases). The germline V gene encodes CDR1 SGHRS and CDR2 YFSETQ. Trimming stripped 5 bases from V and 0 bases from J, with 15 bases between. This CDR3 comprises 15 residues. For the CDR3, the DNA is TGCGCCAGCAGTCCTAACGGGATCCGCTCCTACGAGCAGTACTTC. It specifies CASSPNGIRSYEQYF.

The rearrangement joins TRBV4-3 to TRBJ2-3; 7 bases align to TRBD2. Germline CDR1 is LGHNA and CDR2 is YSLEER. V was pared by 0 bases and J by 0 bases, with 12 bases of the junction left unmatched. The CDR3 is made up of 19 amino acids. CDR3 region: CASSQEPHLSGISTDTQYF. The DNA of the CDR3 is TGCGCCAGCAGCCAAGAGCCCCACCTAAGCGGGATCAGCACAGATACGCAGTATTTT.

CDR3 sequence reads: CASSSTSGGTDTQYF. The CDR3 coding sequence is TGTGCCAGTAGTAGCACTAGTGGCGGCACAGATACGCAGTATTTT. This chain uses TRBV19 with TRBJ2-3; the D gene is possibly TRBD2 (5 bases). Between the trimmed V and J ends, which lost 4 bases and 1 base, there was a span of 12 bases. The CDR3 length is 15 residues. The germline gives CDR1 LNHDA, CDR2 SQIVND (reference sequence). Full variable domain (remainder filled in from reference TRBV19 and TRBJ2-3): DGGITQSPKYLFRKEGQNVTLSCEQNLNHDAMYWYRQDPGQGLRLIYYSQIVNDFQKGDIAEGYSVSREKKESFPLTVTSAQKNPTAFYLCASSSTSGGTDTQYFGPGTRLTVL.

This sequence joins TRBV6-5 and TRBJ2-3; 7 bases match TRBD2. The CDR3 is 13 residues long. The germline gives CDR1 MNHEY, CDR2 SVGAGI. Trimming removed 4 bases from V and 7 bases from J; junction bases left unmatched: 5. The CDR3 reads CASSSAGEYTQYF. CDR3 nucleotides: TGTGCCAGCAGTTCGGCGGGAGAGTATACGCAGTATTTT.

Regarding this clone: This may arise from a read error, as a much more abundant clone is one base away. The sample holds other DNA sequences that translate to the same CDR3. The chain joins TRBV25-1 to TRBJ1-1; no definite D call. V was cut by 2 bases and J by 1 base, with 5 bases left in between. This CDR3 has 13 amino acids. From germline, CDR1 is MGHDK and CDR2 SYGVNS. CDR3 nucleotides: TGTGCCAGCAGTGAAGGGCCGAACACTGAAGCTTTCTTT. It is translated as CASSEGPNTEAFF.

The chain couples TRBV5-1 to TRBJ2-7; 8 bases map to TRBD1. Per germline, CDR1 SGHRS and CDR2 YFSETQ. V shed 4 bases, J shed 0 bases, and the junction held 12 bases outside the gene matches. The CDR3 covers 17 residues. The CDR3 coding sequence is TGCGCCAGCAGCATAGTGGCGACAGGGGACGCCTCCTACGAGCAGTACTTC. Translating gives CASSIVATGDASYEQYF. Supplemented by reference TRBV5-1 and TRBJ2-7, the full variable domain reads KAGVTQTPRYLIKTRGQQVTLSCSPISGHRSVSWYQQTPGQGLQFLFEYFSETQRNKGNFPGRFSGRQFSNSRSEMNVSTLELGDSALYLCASSIVATGDASYEQYFGPGTRLTVT.

This rearrangement joins TRBV9 to TRBJ2-1; unclear D gene. From germline, CDR1 is SGDLS and CDR2 YYNGEE. The CDR3 is 15 amino acids. V gave up 4 bases and J gave up 2 bases, with 13 bases separating them. CDR3 residues: CASSPAPATYNEQFF. The DNA for the CDR3 is TGTGCCAGCAGCCCCGCACCCGCAACCTACAATGAGCAGTTCTTC.

This chain links TRBV11-3 with TRBJ2-3, with TRBD2 matching 8 bases. This CDR3 region has 15 residues. The germline gives CDR1 SGHNT, CDR2 YENEEA. Unmatched junction bases numbered 8, after V lost 5 bases and J lost 4 bases. CDR3 protein: CASSPGLAKPDTQYF. As DNA, the CDR3 is TGTGCCAGCAGCCCCGGACTAGCTAAGCCAGATACGCAGTATTTT.

The rearrangement uses TRBV5-4 and TRBJ2-7; no firm D call. This CDR3 comprises 16 residues. Germline CDR1 SGHNT, CDR2 YYREEE (reference sequence). Trimming stripped 3 bases from V and 2 bases from J, with 18 bases between. In DNA, the CDR3 is TGTGCCAGCAGCTACATGGACGGAGCCTCGACCTACGAGCAGTACTTC. Residues: CASSYMDGASTYEQYF.

This clone showed up just once. V gene TRBV2 combines with J gene TRBJ2-1; TRBD1 or TRBD2 may be the D gene (5 bases each). Germline V gene sequence: CDR1 SNHLY, CDR2 FYNNEI. CDR3 length: 14 residues. Trimming took 8 bases from V and 7 from J, leaving 18 bases between them. The CDR3 is CASGGDRALNEQFF. The CDR3, as DNA: TGTGCCAGCGGTGGGGACCGGGCATTGAATGAGCAGTTCTTC.

CDR3 bases: TGTGCCAGCAGTCTATCCGGCGGGGTAAGCTCCTACGAGCAGTACTTC. The encoded protein is CASSLSGGVSSYEQYF. The rearrangement uses TRBV28 and TRBJ2-7; TRBD2 is a possible D gene (6 bases). The CDR3 consists of 16 residues. Germline lookup yields CDR1 MDHEN and CDR2 SYDVKM. The V and J ends lost 5 bases and 0 bases respectively, with 17 bases between them.

This chain joins TRBV11-2 and TRBJ1-1; perhaps TRBD1 as D (5 bases). Germline V gene data show CDR1 as SGHAT and CDR2 as FQNNGV. There are 15 residues in the CDR3. Trimming left V 4 bases short and J 0 bases short, with 12 bases between. The CDR3 here is CASSWDPLLNTEAFF. As DNA, the CDR3 is TGTGCCAGCAGCTGGGACCCGCTCCTGAACACTGAAGCTTTCTTT.

The rearrangement links TRBV28 to TRBJ1-2, with D possibly matching TRBD1 (6 bases). CDR1 and CDR2 (germline): MDHEN, SYDVKM. Deletions cut 6 bases from V and 0 bases from J, with 14 bases between. There are 15 residues in the CDR3. In nucleotides, the CDR3 is TGTGCCAGCAGCCTACAGGGCGTTGCTAACTATGGCTACACCTTC. Translated, it gives CASSLQGVANYGYTF.

The genes are TRBV18 and TRBJ2-7, with no clear D. Trimming left V 0 bases short and J 2 bases short, with 8 bases between. Germline loops: CDR1 KGHSH, CDR2 LQKENI. The CDR3 runs to 14 residues. The DNA of the CDR3 is TGTGCCAGCTCACCACCGGGCGGACCCTACGAGCAGTACTTC. Its translation: CASSPPGGPYEQYF.

In regard to this clone: This same CDR3 is encoded by further DNA sequences in the sample. V gene TRBV9 combines with J gene TRBJ2-2; 7 bases match TRBD1. This CDR3 contains 15 residues. Trimming at V came to 4 bases and at J to 1 base, leaving 4 bases not matched to a gene. Germline loops: CDR1 SGDLS, CDR2 YYNGEE. The CDR3 here is CASSPRTGNTGELFF. CDR3 DNA sequence: TGTGCCAGCAGCCCCCGGACAGGGAACACCGGGGAGCTGTTTTTT. The full variable domain, in which reference TRBV9 and TRBJ2-2 provide the parts outside the CDR3, is DSGVTQTPKHLITATGQRVTLRCSPRSGDLSVYWYQQSLDQGLQFLIQYYNGEERAKGNILERFSAQQFPDLHSELNLSSLELGDSALYFCASSPRTGNTGELFFGEGSRLTVL.

This clone was seen once. J is TRBJ1-1 and V is TRBV15; D gene uncertain. V was shortened by 0 bases and J by 7 bases, with 6 bases between the two germline ends. Per the germline V gene, CDR1 is LNHNV and CDR2 is YYDKDF (reference sequence). There are 12 residues in the CDR3. CDR3 nucleotides: TGTGCCACCAGCAGAGATCTTGGTGAAGCTTTCTTT. Its protein is CATSRDLGEAFF. Looking up the rest from reference TRBV15 and TRBJ1-1 gives the full variable domain: DAMVIQNPRYQVTQFGKPVTLSCSQTLNHNVMYWYQQKSSQAPKLLFHYYDKDFNNEADTPDNFQSRRPNTSFCFLDIRSPGLGDTAMYLCATSRDLGEAFFGQGTRLTVV.

The V and J genes are TRBV5-5 and TRBJ1-2; D unclear. V was cut by 4 bases and J by 5 bases, with 12 bases left in between. The CDR3 consists of 13 residues. Germline CDR1 SGHKS, CDR2 YYEKEE (reference sequence). CDR3 DNA sequence: TGTGCCAGCAGCCTGACCTCTACTTATGGCTACACCTTC. Translating it yields CASSLTSTYGYTF.

The chain employs TRBV7-2 and TRBJ1-5, with 7 bases aligning to TRBD1. V was pared by 5 bases and J by 5 bases, with 9 bases of the junction left unmatched. Germline CDR1 reads SGHTA; CDR2 reads FQGNSA. The CDR3 spans 15 residues. The CDR3: CASSPRQGRHQPQHF. CDR3 DNA: TGTGCCAGCAGCCCTCGACAGGGAAGGCATCAGCCCCAGCATTTT. Supplemented by reference TRBV7-2 and TRBJ1-5, the full variable domain reads GAGVSQSPSNKVTEKGKDVELRCDPISGHTALYWYRQSLGQGLEFLIYFQGNSAPDKSGLPSDRFSAERTGGSVSTLTIQRTQQEDSAVYLCASSPRQGRHQPQHFGDGTRLSIL.

This clone has more than one count but fewer than ten. The chain combines TRBV19 with TRBJ2-1; 12 nucleotides line up with TRBD1. This CDR3 is 15 amino acids long. V shed 6 bases, J shed 9 bases, and the junction held 9 bases outside the gene matches. Germline values: CDR1 LNHDA, CDR2 SQIVND (reference sequence). This CDR3 is CASSPTGTGGREQFF. The CDR3 coding sequence is TGTGCCAGTAGCCCGACCGGGACAGGGGGCCGTGAGCAGTTCTTC.